These 15 T cell receptor beta chains came from one sample sequenced in a study of identical twins. MiXCR, run by TCRdb on the 5' RACE reads, gives a single entry per CDR3 protein. The table lists some 760,000 distinct CDR3 sequences, 15% to 20% of them singletons. These data also formed part of another study, on T cells expressing NK-cell markers.

Input material: PBMCs. The receptors shown here come from a woman aged 18-29 years in good health.

CDR3 DNA: TGTGCCAGCAGAACCTCCGGGCGGGGGATGAACACTGAAGCTTTCTTT. The encoded protein is CASRTSGRGMNTEAFF. The chain employs TRBV12-3 or TRBV12-4 and TRBJ1-1; maybe TRBD1 (5 bases). Trimming removed 6 bases at V and 0 bases at J, with 17 bases between. The CDR3 is 16 amino acids.

This chain links TRBV5-1 with TRBJ2-5; the D call may be TRBD1 or TRBD2 (6 bases each). CDR3 length: 14 amino acids. CDR1 and CDR2 from the germline V gene are SGHRS and YFSETQ. V was trimmed by 4 bases and J by 2 bases, leaving 12 bases between them. CDR3 region: CASSPKGGQETQYF. CDR3 nucleotide sequence: TGCGCCAGCAGCCCGAAGGGGGGTCAAGAGACCCAGTACTTC.

This clonotype has just a few counts. The genes are TRBV12-3 or TRBV12-4 and TRBJ2-1; 7 positions match TRBD2. The trim removed 3 bases at V and 2 bases at J, leaving 4 bases unmatched. This CDR3 comprises 15 residues. The CDR3 coding sequence is TGTGCCAGCAGTTTGTATGGGGGGGCCTACAATGAGCAGTTCTTC. This sequence encodes CASSLYGGAYNEQFF.

The chain joins TRBV5-1 to TRBJ2-7; 8 bases agree with TRBD2. CDR3 length equals 16 residues. Germline V gene data show CDR1 as SGHRS and CDR2 as YFSETQ. The V and J ends lost 0 bases and 1 base, in that order; junction bases with no gene match: 6. This CDR3 reads CASSLVGGGFSYEQYF. DNA for the CDR3: TGCGCCAGCAGCTTGGTCGGCGGGGGGTTTTCCTACGAGCAGTACTTC.

This clonotype was observed a few times. The junction shows a germline mismatch at one end, possibly a read error. The rearrangement links TRBV12-3 or TRBV12-4 to TRBJ2-1, with D possibly TRBD2 on 5 matching bases. The CDR3 has 10 amino acids. DNA for the CDR3: TGTGCCAGCAGTTATAGGGAGTTGGTCTTC. This translates into CASSYRELVF.

The chain couples TRBV6-1 to TRBJ2-5, with D perhaps TRBD2 (6 bases). The CDR3 covers 15 residues. Between the trimmed V and J ends, which lost 6 bases and 1 base, there was a span of 15 bases. CDR1 is MNHNS, CDR2 SASEGT, per germline. The CDR3: CASSRGGTLQETQYF. The DNA for the CDR3 is TGTGCCAGCAGCCGTGGTGGGACTCTCCAAGAGACCCAGTACTTC.

The table lists this clonotype with a few counts. The chain is built from TRBV7-6 and TRBJ2-1, with a tentative D call TRBD1 (8 bases). From germline, CDR1 is SGHVS and CDR2 FNYEAQ. The V end was cut by 5 bases, the J end by 6 bases, with 20 bases between. The CDR3 has 16 residues. The CDR3 bases are TGTGCCAGCAGCCGACAGGGGAGGGGGTTTGGCAATGAGCAGTTCTTC. Protein: CASSRQGRGFGNEQFF.

This clonotype was seen a few times. This sequence joins TRBV20-1 and TRBJ2-5; D tentatively fits TRBD1 or TRBD2 (6 bases each). Deletions cut 1 base from V and 5 bases from J, with 11 bases between. Looked up from germline, CDR1 is DFQATT and CDR2 is SNEGSKA (reference sequence). The CDR3 has 13 residues. The CDR3 loop is CSARGTGRETQYF. The CDR3 bases are TGCAGTGCTAGAGGCACAGGGAGGGAGACCCAGTACTTC.

This clonotype came up a few times. V gene TRBV7-9 combines with J gene TRBJ2-1; unclear D gene. Trimming left V 3 bases short and J 7 bases short, with 10 bases between. The CDR3 is made up of 13 amino acids. Germline CDR1 reads SEHNR; CDR2 reads FQNEAQ (reference sequence). This chain's CDR3 is CASSLGSKNEQFF. DNA for the CDR3: TGTGCCAGCAGCTTGGGGTCAAAGAATGAGCAGTTCTTC.

This chain uses TRBV4-2 with TRBJ2-1, with D tentatively TRBD1 or TRBD2 (6 bases each). V was cut by 3 bases and J by 7 bases, with 13 bases left in between. Looked up from germline, CDR1 is LGHNA and CDR2 is YNFKEQ. This CDR3 contains 14 residues. The DNA of the CDR3 is TGTGCCAGCAGCCACGGGGGCCATATGAATGAGCAGTTCTTC. Protein sequence: CASSHGGHMNEQFF.

The rearrangement links TRBV7-6 to TRBJ2-7; TRBD2 matches at 14 bases. CDR1 and CDR2 from the germline V gene are SGHVS and FNYEAQ. The V and J ends lost 4 bases and 3 bases, in that order; junction bases with no gene match: 14. The CDR3 has 19 amino acids. This CDR3 is CASSSAPGLAGGSDYEQYF. The DNA for the CDR3 is TGTGCCAGCAGCTCAGCCCCTGGACTAGCGGGAGGATCTGACTACGAGCAGTACTTC.

This clonotype has ten or more counts. This rearrangement joins TRBV7-9 to TRBJ2-7; D gene uncertain. V was clipped by 5 bases and J by 7 bases, with 12 bases between them. There are 12 residues in the CDR3. The germline CDR1 and CDR2 sequences are SEHNR and FQNEAQ (reference sequence). CDR3 loop: CASSPLSPEQYF. CDR3 DNA sequence: TGTGCCAGCAGCCCTCTTTCCCCAGAGCAGTACTTC.

The rearrangement links TRBV20-1 to TRBJ1-5; no definite D call. CDR3 length: 14 residues. Looked up from germline, CDR1 is DFQATT and CDR2 is SNEGSKA (reference sequence). Trimming pared 1 base from V and 0 bases from J, leaving 7 bases between. CDR3 amino acids: CSARVGYSNQPQHF. The CDR3 region has the DNA TGCAGTGCTAGAGTTGGTTATAGCAATCAGCCCCAGCATTTT.

This sequence joins TRBV19 and TRBJ2-7; D is perhaps TRBD2 (6 bases). The V and J ends lost 3 bases and 0 bases respectively, with 6 bases between them. CDR1 is LNHDA and CDR2 is SQIVND in the germline V gene (reference sequence). The CDR3 sequence is 13 residues long. The DNA of the CDR3 is TGTGCCAGTAGTATGACTAGCTCCTACGAGCAGTACTTC. Amino acids: CASSMTSSYEQYF.

The chain uses TRBV7-9 and TRBJ2-3, with 7 bases that match TRBD1. The CDR3 runs to 15 residues. Looked up from germline, CDR1 is SEHNR and CDR2 is FQNEAQ (reference sequence). The junction had 5 bases not matched to a gene; V was cut back by 5 bases and J by 0 bases. The CDR3 DNA reads as TGTGCCAGCAGCCCCGTGGACAGGAGCACAGATACGCAGTATTTT. It translates to CASSPVDRSTDTQYF.